This entry lists 10 T cell receptor beta chains sequenced from one sample in a study of OX40 agonist ivuxolimab in advanced cancers. Produced via immunoSEQ multiplex PCR; TCRdb's table is partial and in-frame only. The table records around 84,000 clones, less than 85% of them present only once. Sample: CD4+ or CD8+ T cells sorted from blood, taken in a trial of the OX40 agonist ivuxolimab. These receptors were obtained from an adult with an advanced solid tumor such as melanoma, head and neck, liver or kidney cancer.

V is TRBV7-2 and J is TRBJ2-3, with TRBD2 identical over 10 bases. Germline loops: CDR1 SGHTA, CDR2 FQGNSA. V gave up 5 bases and J gave up 3 bases; unmatched junction bases: 2. The CDR3 runs to 14 residues. The CDR3 region is CASSQGLATDTQYF. Written as DNA, the CDR3 is TGTGCCAGCAGCCAGGGACTAGCGACAGATACGCAGTATTTT.

This rearrangement joins TRBV5-1 to TRBJ1-2, with D possibly TRBD1 on 5 matching bases. Germline values: CDR1 SGHRS, CDR2 YFSETQ. The CDR3 runs 14 residues. V gave up 2 bases and J gave up 1 base, with 9 bases separating them. The DNA of the CDR3 is TGCGCCAGCAGCTTTGGGGACGTTAACTATGGCTACACCTTC. Its protein is CASSFGDVNYGYTF.

This chain joins TRBV19 and TRBJ1-5; TRBD1 matches at 8 bases. The CDR3 runs to 17 residues. The V gene's germline CDR1 is LNHDA and CDR2 SQIVND (reference sequence). V lost 7 bases and J lost 2; bases outside the gene matches: 13. The CDR3 is CASTIDPLTGGNQPQHF. The CDR3, as DNA: TGTGCCAGTACCATAGATCCCTTGACAGGGGGCAATCAGCCCCAGCATTTT.

In DNA, the CDR3 is TGTGCCAGCAGCTTAGACCCGGGAAATTCACCCCTCCACTTT. This codes for CASSLDPGNSPLHF. The chain joins TRBV7-2 to TRBJ1-6; D remains unclear. V lost 1 base, J lost 7 bases, and 8 bases lay in between. The CDR3 length is 14 residues. Germline-derived CDR1 and CDR2 are SGHTA and FQGNSA.

The CDR3 region is CASSVAGDRREKLFF. In DNA form, the CDR3 reads TGTGCCAGCAGCGTAGCTGGGGACCGTCGCGAAAAACTGTTTTTT. V and J are TRBV9 and TRBJ1-4; D possibly corresponds to TRBD1 (5 bases). CDR3 length equals 15 residues. V dropped 0 bases and J dropped 8 bases, with 14 bases sitting between them. Germline-derived CDR1 and CDR2 are SGDLS and YYNGEE.

V gene TRBV28 combines with J gene TRBJ2-3; D tentatively reads TRBD1 or TRBD2 (6 bases each). The V gene's germline CDR1 is MDHEN and CDR2 SYDVKM. The V end lost 8 bases, the J end lost 4 bases, and 10 bases lay between the germline ends. This CDR3 contains 12 residues. CDR3 residues: CASEEGADTQYF. The CDR3 nucleotides read TGTGCCAGCGAGGAGGGGGCAGATACGCAGTATTTT. The full variable domain, rest sourced from reference TRBV28 and TRBJ2-3, is DVKVTQSSRYLVKRTGEKVFLECVQDMDHENMFWYRQDPGLGLRLIYFSYDVKMKEKGDIPEGYSVSREKKERFSLILESASTNQTSMYLCASEEGADTQYFGPGTRLTVL.

V is TRBV29-1 and J is TRBJ2-5; D is possibly TRBD2 (6 bases). Germline V gene sequence: CDR1 SQVTM, CDR2 ANQGSEA. V was shortened by 5 bases and J by 5 bases, with 18 bases between the two germline ends. The CDR3 length is 14 residues. In DNA form, the CDR3 reads TGCAGCGTTCAATTTGTCGGGACTGGGGAGACCCAGTACTTC. As protein: CSVQFVGTGETQYF.

This clone came up once. The rearrangement links TRBV4-2 to TRBJ2-3; D is ambiguous. In germline, CDR1 is LGHNA, CDR2 YNFKEQ. The CDR3 loop spans 12 amino acids. Deletions cut 1 base from V and 5 bases from J, with 4 bases between. The DNA of the CDR3 is TGTGCCAGCAGCCAAGGGGAAGATACGCAGTATTTT. Its translation is CASSQGEDTQYF.

The gene calls are TRBV5-1 and TRBJ1-5, with TRBD1 as a possible D gene (6 bases). The CDR3 runs to 14 residues. The germline V gene has CDR1 SGHRS and CDR2 YFSETQ. V was shortened by 4 bases and J by 0 bases, with 8 bases between the two germline ends. CDR3 protein: CASSLDSSNQPQHF. DNA for the CDR3: TGCGCCAGCAGCCTGGACAGTAGCAATCAGCCCCAGCATTTT.

CDR3 sequence (DNA): TGTGCCAGCGGATATACGGGACAGCCAAATTCACCCCTCCACTTT. This encodes CASGYTGQPNSPLHF. The chain combines TRBV28 with TRBJ1-6; 7 positions agree with TRBD1. This CDR3 comprises 15 residues. Germline CDR1 MDHEN, CDR2 SYDVKM. J was trimmed by 7 bases and V by 8 bases; bases with no gene match: 11.